The 18 T cell receptor beta chains listed next were all sequenced from one sample in a study of beta chain features in type 1 diabetes. Study results and caveats: Among all four CD4+ subsets, Type 1 diabetes patients had TCRB CDR3s that were moderately but significantly shorter.

These receptors have no identified antigens. Reverse transcribing all isolated RNA meant expressed TCRB transcripts were sequenced. Here immunoSEQ multiplex PCR was the method, and the copy in TCRdb shows in-frame clones only, minus some. The sample has some 290,000 clones, around 24% seen once. Sequenced sample: naive CD4+ T cells from blood. The receptors were sampled from a woman aged 25 to 45 with type 1 diabetes.

The table lists this clone with a few counts. CDR3 coding DNA: TGCAGCGTTTCACAGGGGAATCAGCCCCAGCATTTT. Amino acids: CSVSQGNQPQHF. The chain is built from TRBV29-1 and TRBJ1-5; 7 bases are shared with TRBD1. The CDR3 length is 12 residues. The germline V gene has CDR1 SQVTM and CDR2 ANQGSEA. J gave up 4 bases and V 5 bases, and 2 bases lay outside the gene matches.

V usage is TRBV5-1 and J usage is TRBJ2-1, with TRBD1 identical over 7 bases. From germline, CDR1 is SGHRS and CDR2 YFSETQ. The CDR3 length is 13 residues. The junction had 5 bases not matched to a gene; V was cut back by 4 bases and J by 7 bases. CDR3 protein: CASSETGQNEQFF. CDR3 nucleotide sequence: TGCGCCAGCAGCGAGACGGGACAGAATGAGCAGTTCTTC.

The chain recombines TRBV20-1 with TRBJ2-3; tentative D call: TRBD2 (5 bases). Germline V lookup: CDR1 DFQATT, CDR2 SNEGSKA (reference sequence). The CDR3 loop spans 11 amino acids. CDR3 sequence (DNA): TGCAGCCCAAAAGGCGGGGATACGCAGTATTTT. It encodes CSPKGGDTQYF.

The chain employs TRBV5-1 and TRBJ2-7; D not certain. V was shortened by 0 bases and J by 0 bases, with 13 bases between the two germline ends. This CDR3 comprises 16 residues. Looked up from germline, CDR1 is SGHRS and CDR2 is YFSETQ. The CDR3 sequence is CASSLDLAGSSYEQYF. The CDR3, as DNA: TGCGCCAGCAGCTTGGATTTGGCAGGAAGCTCCTACGAGCAGTACTTC.

This clone turned up a few times. V is TRBV12-5 and J is TRBJ1-4, with D hard to call. Deletions cut 6 bases from V and 8 bases from J, with 7 bases between. Germline V gives CDR1 LGHNT, CDR2 FRNRAP. The CDR3 has 11 amino acids. The CDR3 DNA reads TGTGCTAGTGGCCTCGAGGAAAAACTGTTTTTT. Translating it yields CASGLEEKLFF.

This clone was counted only a few times. This rearrangement joins TRBV6-6 to TRBJ2-7; tentative D call: TRBD1 (5 bases). Per the germline V gene, CDR1 is MNHNY and CDR2 is SVGAGI (reference sequence). V lost 6 bases and J 3 bases, leaving 12 bases between the germline ends. The CDR3 covers 13 residues. The CDR3 sequence is CASSNTQGYEQYF. For the CDR3, the DNA is TGTGCCAGCAGCAATACCCAGGGCTACGAGCAGTACTTC.

J is TRBJ2-5 and V is TRBV30, with D perhaps matching TRBD1 or TRBD2 (5 bases each). The CDR3 consists of 11 residues. Germline V CDR1 and CDR2: GTSNPN, SVGIG (reference sequence). V was cut by 8 bases and J by 1 base, with 8 bases left in between. The CDR3: CAGTVQETQYF. The CDR3 DNA is TGTGCCGGGACCGTCCAAGAGACCCAGTACTTC.

This clone came up a few times. V gene TRBV10-3 combines with J gene TRBJ2-7; 9 bases align to TRBD2. The ends lost 5 bases at V and 0 bases at J; junction bases unmatched: 5. The germline V gene encodes CDR1 ENHRY and CDR2 SYGVKD. CDR3 length: 15 residues. CDR3 protein: CAISPGLARSYEQYF. The CDR3 DNA sequence: TGTGCCATCAGTCCTGGACTAGCGCGCTCCTACGAGCAGTACTTC.

The chain joins TRBV7-2 to TRBJ2-7, with a weak D call TRBD2 (5 bases). The CDR3 spans 15 residues. Germline V lookup: CDR1 SGHTA, CDR2 FQGNSA. Trimming left V 0 bases short and J 1 base short, with 10 bases between. Here the CDR3 reads CASSLAYGISYEQYF. The CDR3, as DNA: TGTGCCAGCAGCTTAGCCTACGGGATTTCCTACGAGCAGTACTTC.

A remark on this clone: The same CDR3 is also encoded by other DNA sequences in this sample. The chain uses TRBV14 and TRBJ1-2; D perhaps matches TRBD1 (5 bases). CDR1 and CDR2 (germline): SGHDN, FVKESK. Deletions cut 1 base from V and 4 bases from J, with 7 bases between. This CDR3 spans 13 amino acids. The CDR3 reads CASSQGQIYGYTF. The DNA for the CDR3 is TGTGCCAGCAGCCAAGGACAGATCTATGGCTACACCTTC.

A few counts support this clone. The chain employs TRBV7-6 and TRBJ2-5, with TRBD1 matching 7 bases. There are 14 residues in the CDR3. Trimming cost V 5 bases and J 0 bases; bases outside gene matches: 3. From germline, CDR1 is SGHVS and CDR2 FNYEAQ. This CDR3 is CASSRQGYQETQYF. The CDR3 nucleotides read TGTGCCAGCAGCAGACAGGGTTACCAAGAGACCCAGTACTTC. Based on the CDR3 plus reference TRBV7-6 and TRBJ2-5, the full variable domain is GAGVSQSPRYKVTKRGQDVALRCDPISGHVSLYWYRQALGQGPEFLTYFNYEAQQDKSGLPNDRFSAERPEGSISTLTIQRTEQRDSAMYRCASSRQGYQETQYFGPGTRLLVL.

The chain recombines TRBV5-4 with TRBJ2-1; perhaps TRBD1 as D (6 bases). CDR3 length: 16 amino acids. The V gene's germline CDR1 is SGHNT and CDR2 YYREEE (reference sequence). V gave up 0 bases and J gave up 3 bases, with 13 bases separating them. The CDR3 coding sequence is TGTGCCAGCAGCTTGGGGGGGCGTCTTGGCTACAATGAGCAGTTCTTC. Protein: CASSLGGRLGYNEQFF. Full variable domain (outside the CDR3, taken from reference TRBV5-4 and TRBJ2-1): ETGVTQSPTHLIKTRGQQVTLRCSSQSGHNTVSWYQQALGQGPQFIFQYYREEENGRGNFPPRFSGLQFPNYSSELNVNALELDDSALYLCASSLGGRLGYNEQFFGPGTRLTVL.

This clone has only a few counts. The V call is TRBV12-5, the J call TRBJ2-1, with TRBD2 matching 15 bases. The V and J ends lost 3 bases and 7 bases, in that order; junction bases with no gene match: 7. CDR3 length equals 17 residues. Per germline, CDR1 LGHNT and CDR2 FRNRAP. CDR3 residues: CASGFSHGTSGRNEQFF. The DNA for the CDR3 is TGTGCTAGTGGTTTTTCCCATGGGACTAGCGGGAGGAATGAGCAGTTCTTC.

Here the CDR3 reads CANLAGTSTDTQYF. In nucleotides, the CDR3 is TGTGCCAACCTAGCGGGGACTAGCACAGATACGCAGTATTTT. This chain connects TRBV28 to TRBJ2-3; 9 nucleotides agree with TRBD2. V shed 10 bases, J shed 0 bases, and the junction held 5 bases outside the gene matches. This CDR3 comprises 14 residues. Germline loops: CDR1 MDHEN, CDR2 SYDVKM.

The chain uses TRBV28 and TRBJ2-2, with 9 bases identical to TRBD2. Germline assignment: CDR1 MDHEN and CDR2 SYDVKM. CDR3 length: 17 amino acids. J gave up 4 bases and V 6 bases, and 12 bases lay outside the gene matches. The CDR3: CASSFSGSNWGTGELFF. CDR3 coding DNA: TGTGCCAGCAGCTTTAGCGGGAGTAATTGGGGCACCGGGGAGCTGTTTTTT.

The table lists this clone with a few counts. The chain is built from TRBV5-4 and TRBJ2-2; D possibly corresponds to TRBD2 (6 bases). Germline V gene lookup returns CDR1 SGHNT and CDR2 YYREEE (reference sequence). This CDR3 is 14 amino acids long. Trimming took off 3 bases at V and 7 bases at J, with 13 bases between the two ends. The CDR3 spells CASSSTSMSGELFF. The CDR3 DNA reads TGTGCCAGCAGCTCGACTAGTATGAGCGGGGAGCTGTTTTTT.

J is TRBJ2-3 and V is TRBV7-9; D is perhaps TRBD2 (6 bases). Looked up from germline, CDR1 is SEHNR and CDR2 is FQNEAQ (reference sequence). The V end was cut by 0 bases, the J end by 0 bases, with 10 bases between. CDR3 length equals 16 residues. The CDR3 here is CASSLAGGPSTDTQYF. CDR3 nucleotides: TGTGCCAGCAGCTTAGCGGGAGGCCCTAGCACAGATACGCAGTATTTT.

The chain uses TRBV28 and TRBJ2-7; D might be TRBD2 (6 bases). Germline V gives CDR1 MDHEN, CDR2 SYDVKM. The V end was cut by 4 bases, the J end by 1 base, with 14 bases between. The CDR3 runs to 15 residues. The CDR3 coding sequence is TGTGCCAGCAGTTACAAGACTAGAAGTTCCTACGAGCAGTACTTC. It codes for CASSYKTRSSYEQYF.